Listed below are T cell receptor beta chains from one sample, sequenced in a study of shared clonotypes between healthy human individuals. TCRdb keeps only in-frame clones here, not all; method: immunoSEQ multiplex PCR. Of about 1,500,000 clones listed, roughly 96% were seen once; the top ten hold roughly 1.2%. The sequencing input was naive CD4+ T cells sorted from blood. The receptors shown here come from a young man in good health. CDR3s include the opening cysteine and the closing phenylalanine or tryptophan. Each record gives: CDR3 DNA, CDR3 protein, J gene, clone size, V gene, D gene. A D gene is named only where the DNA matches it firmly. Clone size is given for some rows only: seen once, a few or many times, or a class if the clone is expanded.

CDR3 DNA: TGCGCCAGCAGCTTGCCTGGACAGGGAAGAGAGACCCAGTACTTC
CDR3 protein: CASSLPGQGRETQYF
J gene: TRBJ2-5
clone size: -
V gene: TRBV5-1
D gene: TRBD1

CDR3 DNA: TGTGCCAGCAGCCAGGACAATGAGCAGTTCTTC
CDR3 protein: CASSQDNEQFF
J gene: TRBJ2-1
clone size: -
V gene: TRBV4-2
D gene: -

CDR3 DNA: TGTGCCACCAGCAGAGATCGGGGGGGAGGGTATCAGCCCCAGCATTTT
CDR3 protein: CATSRDRGGGYQPQHF
J gene: TRBJ1-5
clone size: -
V gene: TRBV15
D gene: -

CDR3 DNA: TGCAGCGTTGAATTGACAGCCTCTAACTATGGCTACACCTTC
CDR3 protein: CSVELTASNYGYTF
J gene: TRBJ1-2
clone size: -
V gene: TRBV29-1
D gene: -

CDR3 DNA: TGTGCCGCGTCTTCACACGGGGGGAGAACCGGGGAGCTGTTTTTT
CDR3 protein: CAASSHGGRTGELFF
J gene: TRBJ2-2
clone size: -
V gene: TRBV28
D gene: TRBD2

CDR3 DNA: TGTGCCAGCAGCCCTGAGAATGAGCAGTTCTTC
CDR3 protein: CASSPENEQFF
J gene: TRBJ2-1
clone size: once
V gene: TRBV7-2
D gene: -

CDR3 DNA: TGCAGTGCTAGAGGGAAAGAGACCCAGTACTTC
CDR3 protein: CSARGKETQYF
J gene: TRBJ2-5
clone size: -
V gene: TRBV20-1
D gene: -

CDR3 DNA: TGTGCCAGTAGGCTAGCGGCCTACAATGAGCAGTTCTTC
CDR3 protein: CASRLAAYNEQFF
J gene: TRBJ2-1
clone size: -
V gene: TRBV19
D gene: TRBD2

CDR3 DNA: TGTGCCAGCAGCAGACTAGCGTCATACAATGAGCAGTTCTTC
CDR3 protein: CASSRLASYNEQFF
J gene: TRBJ2-1
clone size: -
V gene: TRBV9
D gene: TRBD2

CDR3 DNA: TGTGCCAGTGCGGACGGACGCAATCAGCCCCAGCATTTT
CDR3 protein: CASADGRNQPQHF
J gene: TRBJ1-5
clone size: -
V gene: TRBV2
D gene: -

CDR3 DNA: TGTGCCAGCAGTTACTCCCTCCTCGGTGAGCAGTTCTTC
CDR3 protein: CASSYSLLGEQFF
J gene: TRBJ2-1
clone size: once
V gene: TRBV6-6
D gene: -

CDR3 DNA: TGTGCCAGCAGCTTGGGACAGCAAGAGACCCAGTACTTC
CDR3 protein: CASSLGQQETQYF
J gene: TRBJ2-5
clone size: -
V gene: TRBV11-3
D gene: TRBD1

CDR3 DNA: TGTGCCAGCAGCCGCCGGTCAGGGTCCACTGAAGCTTTCTTT
CDR3 protein: CASSRRSGSTEAFF
J gene: TRBJ1-1
clone size: -
V gene: TRBV7-2
D gene: -

CDR3 DNA: TGTGCCAGCAGCCCCGGACTGGGGTACAATGAGCAGTTCTTC
CDR3 protein: CASSPGLGYNEQFF
J gene: TRBJ2-1
clone size: once
V gene: TRBV9
D gene: -

CDR3 DNA: TGTGCCAGCAGGTCGGACAATCAGCCCCAGCATTTT
CDR3 protein: CASRSDNQPQHF
J gene: TRBJ1-5
clone size: -
V gene: TRBV6-5
D gene: -

CDR3 DNA: TGTGCCAGTAGAGGAAAGGGTCCCGTTCCTGAAGCTTTCTTT
CDR3 protein: CASRGKGPVPEAFF
J gene: TRBJ1-1
clone size: -
V gene: TRBV19
D gene: -

CDR3 DNA: TGCGCCAGCAGCTTGGGTACTAGCGGGAGTAGGAATGAGCAGTTCTTC
CDR3 protein: CASSLGTSGSRNEQFF
J gene: TRBJ2-1
clone size: -
V gene: TRBV5-1
D gene: TRBD2

CDR3 DNA: TGTGCCAGCAGTTACAAAGACACCGAGCAGTACTTC
CDR3 protein: CASSYKDTEQYF
J gene: TRBJ2-7
clone size: once
V gene: TRBV6-6
D gene: -

CDR3 DNA: TGTGCCAGCAGCTTTGCTAGCGGGAGCCCAGAGACCCAGTACTTC
CDR3 protein: CASSFASGSPETQYF
J gene: TRBJ2-5
clone size: -
V gene: TRBV11-2
D gene: TRBD2

CDR3 DNA: TGCGCCAGCAGTGTCGGGACAGGGGGGGGGACTGAAGCTTTCTTT
CDR3 protein: CASSVGTGGGTEAFF
J gene: TRBJ1-1
clone size: -
V gene: TRBV10-1
D gene: TRBD1

CDR3 DNA: TGTGCCAGCAGGCTTAACTTGAAAAACACTGAAGCTTTCTTT
CDR3 protein: CASRLNLKNTEAFF
J gene: TRBJ1-1
clone size: -
V gene: TRBV7-2
D gene: -

CDR3 DNA: TGTGCCAGCAGCGTAGGGGCAGGGCCCCAGCATTTT
CDR3 protein: CASSVGAGPQHF
J gene: TRBJ1-5
clone size: -
V gene: TRBV9
D gene: -

CDR3 DNA: TGCGCCAGCAGCAACCTATTACTCCGGGACGCCCGTTTCAGAAACGAGCAGTACTTC
CDR3 protein: CASSNLLLRDARFRNEQYF
J gene: TRBJ2-7
clone size: -
V gene: TRBV4-1
D gene: -

CDR3 DNA: TGCGCCAGCAGCTTGGGAGTCGGACTCTATGGCTACACCTTC
CDR3 protein: CASSLGVGLYGYTF
J gene: TRBJ1-2
clone size: -
V gene: TRBV5-1
D gene: -

CDR3 DNA: TGCGCCAGCAGCCCAGATGTGGGGCCATACGAGCAGTACTTC
CDR3 protein: CASSPDVGPYEQYF
J gene: TRBJ2-7
clone size: -
V gene: TRBV5-1
D gene: -

CDR3 DNA: TGTGCCAGCAGCAGGACGGGATACCATAGTCGGGCCAACGTCCTGACTTTC
CDR3 protein: CASSRTGYHSRANVLTF
J gene: TRBJ2-6
clone size: -
V gene: TRBV7-9
D gene: -

CDR3 DNA: TGCGCCAGCAGCCCCCTGGTTGGGAGGGCTGGGGAGACCCAGTACTTC
CDR3 protein: CASSPLVGRAGETQYF
J gene: TRBJ2-5
clone size: -
V gene: TRBV4-3
D gene: TRBD2

CDR3 DNA: TGTGCCAGCAGTTACGGGACAGGGGTCGGCGGCTACACCTTC
CDR3 protein: CASSYGTGVGGYTF
J gene: TRBJ1-2
clone size: -
V gene: TRBV6-5
D gene: TRBD1

CDR3 DNA: TGTGCCAGCAGCTTAATTTTCCGGAACAGGGTAGGGACTGAAAAACTGTTTTTT
CDR3 protein: CASSLIFRNRVGTEKLFF
J gene: TRBJ1-4
clone size: -
V gene: TRBV7-8
D gene: -

CDR3 DNA: TGTGCCAGCAGCTTAGTTGGGAACTCTGGGGCCAACGTCCTGACTTTC
CDR3 protein: CASSLVGNSGANVLTF
J gene: TRBJ2-6
clone size: -
V gene: TRBV7-2
D gene: -

CDR3 DNA: TGTGCCAGCAGCTCCTCGTTGGGTGAGCAGTTCTTC
CDR3 protein: CASSSSLGEQFF
J gene: TRBJ2-1
clone size: -
V gene: TRBV7-9
D gene: -

CDR3 DNA: TGTGCCAGCAGTCAAGGCACGGGGCGCACAGATACGCAGTATTTT
CDR3 protein: CASSQGTGRTDTQYF
J gene: TRBJ2-3
clone size: -
V gene: TRBV7-3
D gene: -

CDR3 DNA: TGTGCCAGCAGCTTAAGTCGGCCGGGGGAGACCCAGTACTTC
CDR3 protein: CASSLSRPGETQYF
J gene: TRBJ2-5
clone size: -
V gene: TRBV7-2
D gene: -

CDR3 DNA: TGTGCCAGCACCACGCTCCCGCTTAGCTCTGGGGCCAACGTCCTGACTTTC
CDR3 protein: CASTTLPLSSGANVLTF
J gene: TRBJ2-6
clone size: -
V gene: TRBV11-2
D gene: -

CDR3 DNA: TGCGCCAGCAGCTTGGGGCCCGACAGAAACTATGGCTACACCTTC
CDR3 protein: CASSLGPDRNYGYTF
J gene: TRBJ1-2
clone size: -
V gene: TRBV5-1
D gene: -

CDR3 DNA: TGTGCCAGCAGCTTAGGGGACTACGAGCAGTACTTC
CDR3 protein: CASSLGDYEQYF
J gene: TRBJ2-7
clone size: -
V gene: TRBV11-3
D gene: -

CDR3 DNA: TGTGCCAGCAGCTTGGGGCTAGTTGCCTACGAGCAGTACTTC
CDR3 protein: CASSLGLVAYEQYF
J gene: TRBJ2-7
clone size: few
V gene: TRBV5-6
D gene: -

CDR3 DNA: TGTGCCAGCAGCTTGGGGGGGAGTTTGGGTGGATACGAGCAGTACTTC
CDR3 protein: CASSLGGSLGGYEQYF
J gene: TRBJ2-7
clone size: -
V gene: TRBV5-4
D gene: -

CDR3 DNA: TGTGCCAGCAGTGAGACAGGGGGCGACTATGGCTACACCTTC
CDR3 protein: CASSETGGDYGYTF
J gene: TRBJ1-2
clone size: -
V gene: TRBV6-5
D gene: TRBD1

CDR3 DNA: TGTGCCAGCAGCCAACTAGACACCACAGATACGCAGTATTTT
CDR3 protein: CASSQLDTTDTQYF
J gene: TRBJ2-3
clone size: -
V gene: TRBV5-4
D gene: -

CDR3 DNA: TGTGCCAGCAGCGCCAACACAGATACGCAGTATTTT
CDR3 protein: CASSANTDTQYF
J gene: TRBJ2-3
clone size: -
V gene: TRBV5-4
D gene: -

CDR3 DNA: TGTGCCAGCACCGAGTCATTGGGGTATGGCTACACCTTC
CDR3 protein: CASTESLGYGYTF
J gene: TRBJ1-2
clone size: -
V gene: TRBV28
D gene: -

CDR3 DNA: TGTGCCAGCAGCTTAGTTGCGGGAAGGAAAGAGCAGTTCTTC
CDR3 protein: CASSLVAGRKEQFF
J gene: TRBJ2-1
clone size: -
V gene: TRBV7-6
D gene: -

CDR3 DNA: TGTGCCAGCAGTCTTACGGGAGGAAGACAGAAAGGATTT
CDR3 protein: CASSLTGGRQKGF
J gene: TRBJ1-1
clone size: -
V gene: TRBV2
D gene: -

CDR3 DNA: TGTGCCAGCGCACGTCTTGGTGGAGGGGCGGAGGAAAAACTGTTTTTT
CDR3 protein: CASARLGGGAEEKLFF
J gene: TRBJ1-4
clone size: -
V gene: TRBV7-2
D gene: -

CDR3 DNA: TGTGCCAGCAGTCTAGGGACAGCTAGCAATCAGCCCCAGCATTTT
CDR3 protein: CASSLGTASNQPQHF
J gene: TRBJ1-5
clone size: -
V gene: TRBV2
D gene: TRBD1

CDR3 DNA: TGTGCCAGCGTAATAGTGGACAGGGGCTTCAATGAGCAGTTCTTC
CDR3 protein: CASVIVDRGFNEQFF
J gene: TRBJ2-1
clone size: -
V gene: TRBV28
D gene: TRBD1

CDR3 DNA: TGTGCCAGCAGTTTAGTGGCGTTGAATGAGCAGTTCTTC
CDR3 protein: CASSLVALNEQFF
J gene: TRBJ2-1
clone size: -
V gene: TRBV28
D gene: -

CDR3 DNA: TGTGCCAGCGGGGACTACTCGGTCGGGGAGCTGTTTTTT
CDR3 protein: CASGDYSVGELFF
J gene: TRBJ2-2
clone size: once
V gene: TRBV6-4
D gene: TRBD2